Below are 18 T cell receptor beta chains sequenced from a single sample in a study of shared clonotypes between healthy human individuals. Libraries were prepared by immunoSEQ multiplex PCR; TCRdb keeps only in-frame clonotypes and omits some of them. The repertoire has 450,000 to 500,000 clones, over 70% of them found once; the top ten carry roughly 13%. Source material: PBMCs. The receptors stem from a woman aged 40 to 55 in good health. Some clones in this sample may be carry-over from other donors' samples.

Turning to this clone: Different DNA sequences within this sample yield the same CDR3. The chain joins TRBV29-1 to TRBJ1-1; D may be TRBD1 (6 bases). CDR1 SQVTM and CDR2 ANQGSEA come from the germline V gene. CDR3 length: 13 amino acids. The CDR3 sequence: CSAYRDKDAEAFF. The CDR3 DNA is TGCAGTGCTTACCGGGACAAGGATGCCGAAGCTTTCTTT.

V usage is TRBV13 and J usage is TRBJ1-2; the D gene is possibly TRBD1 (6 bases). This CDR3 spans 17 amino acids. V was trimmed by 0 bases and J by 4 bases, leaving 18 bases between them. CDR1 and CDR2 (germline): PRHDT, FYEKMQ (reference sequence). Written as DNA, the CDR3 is TGTGCCAGCAGCTTAGGGTGGAGGGACACTACGCGCTATGGCTACACCTTC. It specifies CASSLGWRDTTRYGYTF.

The CDR3 spells CASSLRGQGGETQYF. The CDR3, as DNA: TGCGCCAGCAGCCTCAGGGGGCAGGGTGGAGAGACCCAGTACTTC. This chain joins TRBV5-1 and TRBJ2-5, with 8 bases matching TRBD1. In germline, CDR1 is SGHRS, CDR2 YFSETQ. The CDR3 contains 15 residues. Trimming cost V 4 bases and J 4 bases; bases outside gene matches: 9.

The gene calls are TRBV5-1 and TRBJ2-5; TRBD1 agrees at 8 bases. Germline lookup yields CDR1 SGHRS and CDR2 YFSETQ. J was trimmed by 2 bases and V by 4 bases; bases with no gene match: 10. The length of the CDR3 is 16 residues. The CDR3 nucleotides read TGCGCCAGCAGCAGACAGGGGCAGCAGGGTCAAGAGACCCAGTACTTC. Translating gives CASSRQGQQGQETQYF. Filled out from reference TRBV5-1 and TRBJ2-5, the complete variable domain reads KAGVTQTPRYLIKTRGQQVTLSCSPISGHRSVSWYQQTPGQGLQFLFEYFSETQRNKGNFPGRFSGRQFSNSRSEMNVSTLELGDSALYLCASSRQGQQGQETQYFGPGTRLLVL.

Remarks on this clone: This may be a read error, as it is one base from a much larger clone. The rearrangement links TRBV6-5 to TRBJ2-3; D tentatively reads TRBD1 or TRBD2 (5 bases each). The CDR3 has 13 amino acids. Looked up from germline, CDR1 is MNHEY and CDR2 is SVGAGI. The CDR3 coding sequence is TGCGCCATCAGGGCAGGAGGAGAAGATACGCAGTATTTT. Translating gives CAIRAGGEDTQYF.

The CDR3 DNA sequence: TGTGCCAGGCATAATAGCGGGAGCTGCGAGCAGTACTTC. It specifies CARHNSGSCEQYF. This chain uses TRBV28 with TRBJ2-7, with TRBD2 identical over 9 bases. V lost 9 bases to trimming and J lost 6 bases; unmatched junction nucleotides: 9. The CDR3 extends over 13 amino acids. The germline gives CDR1 MDHEN, CDR2 SYDVKM. Filled out from reference TRBV28 and TRBJ2-7, the complete variable domain reads DVKVTQSSRYLVKRTGEKVFLECVQDMDHENMFWYRQDPGLGLRLIYFSYDVKMKEKGDIPEGYSVSREKKERFSLILESASTNQTSMYLCARHNSGSCEQYFGPGTRLTVT.

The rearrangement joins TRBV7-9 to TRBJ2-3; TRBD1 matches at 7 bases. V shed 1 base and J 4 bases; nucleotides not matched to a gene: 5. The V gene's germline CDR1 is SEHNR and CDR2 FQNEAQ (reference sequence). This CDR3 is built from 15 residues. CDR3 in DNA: TGTGCCAGCAGCTTAGGGTGGCAGGGGGCAGATACGCAGTATTTT. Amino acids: CASSLGWQGADTQYF.

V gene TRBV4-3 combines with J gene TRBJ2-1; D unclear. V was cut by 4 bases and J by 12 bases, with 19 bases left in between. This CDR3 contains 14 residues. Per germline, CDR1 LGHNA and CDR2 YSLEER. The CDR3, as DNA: TGCGCCAGCAGCCGCTCCTCTGGTTCGGGTGTGCAGTTCTTC. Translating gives CASSRSSGSGVQFF.

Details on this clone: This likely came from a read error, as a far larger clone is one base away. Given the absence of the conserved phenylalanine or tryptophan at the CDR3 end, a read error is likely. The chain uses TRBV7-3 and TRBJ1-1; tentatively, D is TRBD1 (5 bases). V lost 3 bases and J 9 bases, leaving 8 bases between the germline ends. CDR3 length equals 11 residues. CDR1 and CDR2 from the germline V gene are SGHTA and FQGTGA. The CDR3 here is CASSLGEKAFS. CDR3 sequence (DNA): TGTGCCAGCAGCTTGGGGGAGAAAGCTTTCTCT.

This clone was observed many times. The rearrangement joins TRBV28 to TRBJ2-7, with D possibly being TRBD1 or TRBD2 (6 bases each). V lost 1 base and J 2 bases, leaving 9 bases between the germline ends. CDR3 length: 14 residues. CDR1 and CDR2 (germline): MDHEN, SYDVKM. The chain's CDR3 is CASSLYREAYEQYF. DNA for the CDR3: TGTGCCAGCAGTTTATACAGGGAGGCCTACGAGCAGTACTTC.

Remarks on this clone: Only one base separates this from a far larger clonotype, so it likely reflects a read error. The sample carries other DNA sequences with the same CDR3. CDR3 DNA: TGCGCCAGCAGTGCAGGACCCAATCAGCCCCAGCATTTT. Translating it yields CASSAGPNQPQHF. The V gene is TRBV10-1, the J gene TRBJ1-5, with D uncertain. Germline-derived CDR1 and CDR2 are WNHNN and SYGVQD (reference sequence). Trimming took off 4 bases at V and 3 bases at J, with 7 bases between the two ends. This CDR3 region has 13 residues.

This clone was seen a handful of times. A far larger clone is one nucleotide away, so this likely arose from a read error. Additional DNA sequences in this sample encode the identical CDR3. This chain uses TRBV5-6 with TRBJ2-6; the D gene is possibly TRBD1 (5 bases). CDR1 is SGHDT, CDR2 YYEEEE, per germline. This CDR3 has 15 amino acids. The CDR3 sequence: CASSLWSSGANVLTF. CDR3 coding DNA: TGTGCCAGCAGCTTGTGGAGCTCTGGGGCCAACGTCCTTACTTTC.

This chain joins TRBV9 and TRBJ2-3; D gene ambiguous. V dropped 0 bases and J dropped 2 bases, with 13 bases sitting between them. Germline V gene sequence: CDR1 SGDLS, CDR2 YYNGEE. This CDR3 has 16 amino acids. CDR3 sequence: CASSVAGGTSTDTQYF. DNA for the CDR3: TGTGCCAGCAGCGTAGCTGGTGGCACATCCACAGATACGCAGTATTTT.

CDR3 loop: CASSLGQGFGSYNEQFF. In DNA, the CDR3 is TGTGCCAGCAGCCTAGGGCAGGGATTTGGGTCCTACAATGAGCAGTTCTTC. The rearrangement uses TRBV7-9 and TRBJ2-1, with D possibly TRBD1 on 5 matching bases. With 5 bases removed from V and 1 base from J, the gap between germline ends came to 18 bases. This CDR3 spans 17 amino acids. Germline V gene lookup returns CDR1 SEHNR and CDR2 FQNEAQ (reference sequence).

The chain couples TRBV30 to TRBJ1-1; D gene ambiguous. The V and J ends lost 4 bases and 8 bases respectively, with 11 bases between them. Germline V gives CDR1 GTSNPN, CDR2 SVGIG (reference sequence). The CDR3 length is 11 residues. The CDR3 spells CAWNRVIEAFF. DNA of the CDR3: TGTGCCTGGAATAGAGTCATAGAAGCTTTCTTT.

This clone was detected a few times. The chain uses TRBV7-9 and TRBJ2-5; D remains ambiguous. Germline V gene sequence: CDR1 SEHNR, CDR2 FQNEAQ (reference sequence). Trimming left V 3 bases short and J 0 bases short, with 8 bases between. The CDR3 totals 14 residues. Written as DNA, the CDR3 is TGTGCCAGCAGCTTTGAGGAGTACCAAGAGACCCAGTACTTC. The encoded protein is CASSFEEYQETQYF.

The CDR3: CASRSGTSVRVGELFF. The CDR3 DNA reads as TGTGCCAGCAGGTCCGGGACTAGCGTGAGAGTCGGGGAGCTGTTTTTT. The gene calls are TRBV2 and TRBJ2-2, with TRBD2 matching 10 bases. CDR1 and CDR2 from the germline V gene are SNHLY and FYNNEI. V gave up 6 bases and J gave up 7 bases; unmatched junction bases: 11. This CDR3 is 16 amino acids long.

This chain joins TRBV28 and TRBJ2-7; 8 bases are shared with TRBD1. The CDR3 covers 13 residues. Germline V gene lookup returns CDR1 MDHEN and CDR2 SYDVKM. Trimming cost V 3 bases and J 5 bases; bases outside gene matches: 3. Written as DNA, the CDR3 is TGTGCCAGCAGTTTCGGGACAGGCGACGAGCAGTACTTC. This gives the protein CASSFGTGDEQYF.